This T cell receptor beta chain was found in a study of blood T cells in healthy people across ages. V shed 4 bases, J shed 10 bases, and the junction held 4 bases outside the gene matches. The CDR3 length is 12 residues. Sample-barcoded 5' priming and a J-beta primer mix drove a second PCR of roughly 7 to 11 cycles. MiXCR, applied by TCRdb to the 5' RACE reads, yields one record per CDR3 protein. The sample holds 580,000 or so distinct CDR3 sequences; 47% are singletons and the top ten take approximately 23%. Every donor gave approximately 10 milliliters of peripheral blood. V is TRBV12-3 or TRBV12-4 and J is TRBJ2-1, with 7 bases fitting TRBD2. Sequenced sample: blood. This TCR derives from an elderly man in good health. This CDR3 reads CASSSLAEEQFF. CDR3 DNA sequence: TGTGCCAGCAGTTCCCTAGCGGAAGAGCAGTTCTTC.